A selection of T cell receptor beta chains follows, all from one sample in a study of identical twins. TCRdb recomputed calls from the 5' RACE reads with MiXCR, one row per CDR3 protein. Here the sample spans roughly 290,000 distinct CDR3 sequences, more than 6.5% being singletons. The same specimen was also included in a second study, on yellow fever vaccine responses in identical twins.

Sequencing was done on a sample of memory (CD45RO+) T cells sorted from blood. The receptors here all came from a woman aged 18 to 35 in good health. Each CDR3 is given with its conserved first and last residue. A D gene is named only where the DNA matches it firmly. Part of the rows lack a size; the others show once, few, many or a class for expanded clones.

J: TRBJ2-2; length: 14; D: -; V: TRBV11-2; size: -; CDR3: CASSSTTFTGELFF; DNA: TGTGCCAGCAGCTCGACTACTTTCACCGGGGAGCTGTTTTTT
J: TRBJ2-2; length: 16; D: TRBD1; V: TRBV5-1; size: few; CDR3: CASSSTGGANTGELFF; DNA: TGCGCCAGCAGCTCCACAGGGGGCGCGAACACCGGGGAGCTGTTTTTT
J: TRBJ2-1; length: 14; D: TRBD2; V: TRBV29-1; size: few; CDR3: CSVEAGDGGNEQFF; DNA: TGCAGCGTTGAAGCGGGGGACGGGGGGAATGAGCAGTTCTTC
J: TRBJ2-5; length: 14; D: TRBD2; V: TRBV7-9; size: -; CDR3: CASSQLAGSETQYF; DNA: TGTGCCAGCAGTCAACTAGCGGGGTCAGAGACCCAGTACTTC
J: TRBJ2-1; length: 22; D: TRBD2; V: TRBV7-7; size: -; CDR3: CASSEQKTLAGWTFSSYNEQFF; DNA: TGTGCCAGCAGCGAACAAAAGACCTTAGCGGGTTGGACTTTTAGCTCCTACAATGAGCAGTTCTTC
J: TRBJ2-3; length: 16; D: TRBD2; V: TRBV6-1; size: many; CDR3: CASSESGGGHEDTQYF; DNA: TGTGCCAGCAGTGAATCCGGGGGGGGGCATGAAGATACGCAGTATTTT
J: TRBJ2-6; length: 19; D: -; V: TRBV28; size: -; CDR3: CASSSRRIQGYSGANVLTF; DNA: TGTGCCAGCAGTAGCAGGCGAATCCAGGGCTACTCTGGGGCCAACGTCCTGACTTTC
J: TRBJ2-1; length: 16; D: TRBD2; V: TRBV12-3/TRBV12-4; size: many; CDR3: CASSLYGRAIMNEQFF; DNA: TGTGCCAGCAGTTTATACGGGAGGGCTATTATGAATGAGCAGTTCTTC
J: TRBJ1-6; length: 15; D: -; V: TRBV15; size: few; CDR3: CATSRAGAANSPLHF; DNA: TGTGCCACCAGCAGAGCAGGGGCCGCGAATTCACCCCTCCACTTT
J: TRBJ2-7; length: 14; D: TRBD2; V: TRBV20-1; size: -; CDR3: CSATGLAGIYEQYF; DNA: TGCAGTGCTACAGGACTAGCGGGAATTTACGAGCAGTACTTC
J: TRBJ2-1; length: 15; D: TRBD2; V: TRBV5-1; size: -; CDR3: CASSSEAGIGDEQFF; DNA: TGCGCCAGCAGCTCAGAAGCGGGAATTGGGGATGAGCAGTTCTTC
J: TRBJ2-3; length: 14; D: -; V: TRBV4-2; size: -; CDR3: CASSQEATSDTQFF; DNA: TGTGCCAGCAGCCAAGAGGCTACATCCGATACGCAGTTTTTT
J: TRBJ1-5; length: 14; D: -; V: TRBV28; size: many; CDR3: CASSSGGDGQPQHF; DNA: TGTGCCAGCTCGTCCGGGGGCGATGGTCAGCCCCAGCATTTT
J: TRBJ2-1; length: 16; D: TRBD2; V: TRBV20-1; size: many; CDR3: CSATLRAGVTYNEQFF; DNA: TGCAGTGCCACCCTTAGGGCGGGAGTAACCTACAATGAGCAGTTCTTC
J: TRBJ2-1; length: 13; D: -; V: TRBV29-1; size: few; CDR3: CSAESGTRWEQFF; DNA: TGCAGCGCTGAGTCCGGGACAAGGTGGGAGCAGTTCTTC
J: TRBJ2-1; length: 12; D: -; V: TRBV10-3; size: many; CDR3: CAIAGDYREQFF; DNA: TGTGCCATCGCAGGGGACTACCGGGAGCAGTTCTTC
J: TRBJ2-1; length: 12; D: -; V: TRBV6-6; size: many; CDR3: CASRVAENEQFF; DNA: TGTGCCAGCAGGGTAGCGGAGAATGAGCAGTTCTTC
J: TRBJ1-4; length: 16; D: -; V: TRBV12-3/TRBV12-4; size: many; CDR3: CASSLGARTTNEKLFF; DNA: TGTGCCAGCAGTTTAGGGGCAAGGACAACTAATGAAAAACTGTTTTTT
J: TRBJ2-3; length: 15; D: TRBD1; V: TRBV5-5; size: many; CDR3: CASSLEGAGADTQYF; DNA: TGTGCCAGCAGCTTGGAGGGGGCAGGGGCAGATACGCAGTATTTT
J: TRBJ2-3; length: 12; D: -; V: TRBV2; size: -; CDR3: CASERESDTQYF; DNA: TGTGCCAGCGAGCGCGAATCAGATACGCAGTATTTT
J: TRBJ1-1; length: 14; D: -; V: TRBV18; size: few; CDR3: CASSPRARDTEAFF; DNA: TGTGCCAGCTCACCACGCGCCCGCGACACTGAAGCTTTCTTT
J: TRBJ1-2; length: 13; D: -; V: TRBV12-3/TRBV12-4; size: many; CDR3: CASSSSTEIGYTF; DNA: TGTGCCAGCAGTTCCTCGACGGAAATTGGCTACACCTTC
J: TRBJ2-3; length: 12; D: -; V: TRBV12-5; size: -; CDR3: CASGLVGTTQYF; DNA: TGTGCTAGTGGTTTGGTAGGGACTACGCAGTATTTT
J: TRBJ2-3; length: 16; D: TRBD2; V: TRBV5-1; size: few; CDR3: CAATIGGTSGTDTQYF; DNA: TGCGCCGCCACAATTGGCGGGACTAGCGGAACAGATACGCAGTATTTT
J: TRBJ2-3; length: 15; D: TRBD2; V: TRBV2; size: few; CDR3: CASSKRLAGVDTQYF; DNA: TGTGCCAGCAGCAAAAGACTAGCGGGAGTAGATACGCAGTATTTT
J: TRBJ2-7; length: 13; D: TRBD1; V: TRBV10-2; size: -; CDR3: CASSNQGAGEQYF; DNA: TGCGCCAGCAGCAACCAGGGGGCGGGCGAGCAGTACTTC
J: TRBJ1-5; length: 16; D: -; V: TRBV19; size: many; CDR3: CASSSSSGRSNQPQHF; DNA: TGTGCCAGTAGTTCTTCGTCGGGTCGGAGCAATCAGCCCCAGCATTTT
J: TRBJ2-1; length: 15; D: TRBD2; V: TRBV7-9; size: many; CDR3: CASSLERGGHNEQFF; DNA: TGTGCCAGCAGCTTAGAACGGGGGGGCCACAATGAGCAGTTCTTC
J: TRBJ2-3; length: 17; D: TRBD2; V: TRBV28; size: many; CDR3: CASSSLESAGDRDTQYF; DNA: TGTGCCAGCAGTTCCCTGGAATCAGCGGGAGACAGGGATACGCAGTATTTT
J: TRBJ1-2; length: 12; D: -; V: TRBV29-1; size: -; CDR3: CSVEGGASGYTF; DNA: TGCAGCGTTGAAGGGGGCGCGAGTGGCTACACCTTC
J: TRBJ2-5; length: 14; D: -; V: TRBV5-1; size: many; CDR3: CASSSTVGQETQYF; DNA: TGCGCCAGCAGCTCCACCGTTGGGCAGGAGACCCAGTACTTC
J: TRBJ2-1; length: 14; D: TRBD1; V: TRBV20-1; size: many; CDR3: CSARKGTGVNEQFF; DNA: TGCAGTGCTAGAAAGGGGACAGGGGTCAATGAGCAGTTCTTC
J: TRBJ2-3; length: 16; D: TRBD2; V: TRBV20-1; size: -; CDR3: CSAPPAGGKGTDTQYF; DNA: TGCAGTGCTCCTCCCGCGGGAGGGAAAGGCACAGATACGCAGTATTTT
J: TRBJ2-5; length: 17; D: -; V: TRBV24-1; size: many; CDR3: CATSDRSPAALQETQYF; DNA: TGTGCCACCAGTGATAGGTCCCCAGCGGCCCTCCAAGAGACCCAGTACTTC
J: TRBJ1-1; length: 14; D: -; V: TRBV6-1; size: few; CDR3: CASRSGGERTEAFF; DNA: TGTGCCAGCAGGAGTGGGGGGGAACGGACTGAAGCTTTCTTT
J: TRBJ2-1; length: 16; D: -; V: TRBV7-8; size: many; CDR3: CASSSRGGSSYNEQFF; DNA: TGTGCCAGCAGCTCCCGAGGCGGAAGCTCCTACAATGAGCAGTTCTTC
J: TRBJ2-1; length: 16; D: TRBD2; V: TRBV7-6; size: few; CDR3: CASSSRTSGGNNEQFF; DNA: TGTGCCAGCAGCTCGCGGACTAGCGGGGGGAACAATGAGCAGTTCTTC
J: TRBJ2-4; length: 17; D: -; V: TRBV6-1; size: -; CDR3: CASSEMGRGWTLNIQYF; DNA: TGTGCCAGCAGTGAAATGGGCAGGGGCTGGACACTAAACATTCAGTACTTC
J: TRBJ1-5; length: 14; D: -; V: TRBV2; size: many; CDR3: CASGEDRNNQPQHF; DNA: TGTGCCAGCGGAGAAGACAGGAACAATCAGCCCCAGCATTTT
J: TRBJ2-3; length: 15; D: -; V: TRBV6-1; size: many; CDR3: CACTRGPGGTDTQYF; DNA: TGTGCCTGCACCCGGGGGCCGGGGGGCACAGATACGCAGTATTTT
J: TRBJ2-2; length: 17; D: TRBD2; V: TRBV11-2; size: few; CDR3: CASSSRRRGAATGELFF; DNA: TGTGCCAGCAGCTCGAGACGGCGGGGGGCGGCCACCGGGGAGCTGTTTTTT
J: TRBJ2-7; length: 13; D: -; V: TRBV5-1; size: few; CDR3: CASSLWAAEEQYF; DNA: TGCGCCAGCAGCTTATGGGCGGCGGAGGAGCAGTACTTC
J: TRBJ1-2; length: 12; D: -; V: TRBV12-3/TRBV12-4; size: few; CDR3: CASSFVSYGYTF; DNA: TGTGCCAGCAGTTTTGTTAGTTATGGCTACACCTTC